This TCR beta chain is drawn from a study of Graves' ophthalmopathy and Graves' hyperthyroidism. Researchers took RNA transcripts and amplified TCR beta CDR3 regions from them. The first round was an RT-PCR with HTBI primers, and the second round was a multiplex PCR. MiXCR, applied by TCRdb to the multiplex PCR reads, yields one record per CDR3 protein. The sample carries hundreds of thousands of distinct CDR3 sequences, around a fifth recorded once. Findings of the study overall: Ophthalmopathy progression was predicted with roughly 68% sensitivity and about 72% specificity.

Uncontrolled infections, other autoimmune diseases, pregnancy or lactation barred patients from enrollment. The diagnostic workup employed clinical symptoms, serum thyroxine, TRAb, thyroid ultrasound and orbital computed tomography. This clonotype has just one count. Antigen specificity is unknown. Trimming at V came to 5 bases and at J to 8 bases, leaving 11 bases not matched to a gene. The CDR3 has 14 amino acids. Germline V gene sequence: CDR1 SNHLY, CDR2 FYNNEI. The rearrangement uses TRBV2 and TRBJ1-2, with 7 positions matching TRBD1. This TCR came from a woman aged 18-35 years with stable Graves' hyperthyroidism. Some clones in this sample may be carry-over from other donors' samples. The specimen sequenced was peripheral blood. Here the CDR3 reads CASSLGQVTGGYTF. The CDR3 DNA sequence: TGTGCCAGCAGTCTTGGACAGGTGACAGGGGGCTACACCTTC.